This entry lists 26 T cell receptor beta chains sequenced from one sample in a study of blood T cell repertoires in COVID-19. Sequenced by immunoSEQ multiplex PCR; TCRdb stores in-frame clones only, minus some. Altogether some 180,000 clones are present, over 80% being singletons, with the ten largest covering 7.8%. Material for sequencing was peripheral blood. These receptors all stem from a woman aged 55-69 years with COVID-19, enrolled during active disease.

This clone appeared a single time. The chain joins TRBV20-1 to TRBJ2-2, with D possibly matching TRBD1 (5 bases). This CDR3 has 15 residues. Germline loops: CDR1 DFQATT, CDR2 SNEGSKA (reference sequence). Trimming left V 3 bases short and J 5 bases short, with 16 bases between. The CDR3 here is CSASIPGRATGELFF. In nucleotides, the CDR3 is TGCAGTGCTAGTATCCCCGGCAGGGCTACCGGGGAGCTGTTTTTT.

The J gene is TRBJ2-7, the V gene TRBV7-3; 7 bases are a match to TRBD1. With 3 bases clipped from V and 7 bases from J, the junction kept 15 bases outside the gene matches. The germline V gene has CDR1 SGHTA and CDR2 FQGTGA. The CDR3 sequence is 16 residues long. The CDR3 here is CASSFIRDRRTWEQYF. The CDR3 DNA reads as TGTGCCAGCAGCTTCATAAGGGACAGACGTACGTGGGAGCAGTACTTC.

The chain is built from TRBV19 and TRBJ2-5; possibly TRBD2 for D (6 bases). The CDR3 is 14 residues long. Trimming removed 7 bases from V and 1 base from J, with 13 bases in between. CDR1 is LNHDA and CDR2 is SQIVND in the germline V gene (reference sequence). The CDR3 reads CASKFSGRQETQYF. CDR3 DNA sequence: TGTGCCAGTAAATTTAGCGGCCGCCAAGAGACCCAGTACTTC. Together with reference TRBV19 and TRBJ2-5, the CDR3 gives the full variable domain: DGGITQSPKYLFRKEGQNVTLSCEQNLNHDAMYWYRQDPGQGLRLIYYSQIVNDFQKGDIAEGYSVSREKKESFPLTVTSAQKNPTAFYLCASKFSGRQETQYFGPGTRLLVL.

The J gene is TRBJ1-5, the V gene TRBV27, with D unclear. Germline V gene lookup returns CDR1 MNHEY and CDR2 SMNVEV (reference sequence). Trimming cost V 6 bases and J 3 bases, with 18 bases left between them. This CDR3 is built from 16 residues. The CDR3 DNA is TGTGCCAGCAGCCCCCCTAGGCGGGGAACCAATCAGCCCCAGCATTTT. Translated: CASSPPRRGTNQPQHF.

This chain joins TRBV28 and TRBJ1-5; D is uncertain. This CDR3 is built from 14 residues. The V gene lost 6 bases and the J gene lost 2 bases, with 11 bases spanning the gap. Germline V CDR1 and CDR2: MDHEN, SYDVKM. CDR3 coding DNA: TGTGCCAGCAGGACGAGGGTCGGCAATCAGCCCCAGCATTTT. Translated: CASRTRVGNQPQHF.

The genes are TRBV28 and TRBJ1-4; TRBD1 aligns across 9 bases. Germline lookup yields CDR1 MDHEN and CDR2 SYDVKM. The CDR3 extends over 18 amino acids. V gave up 5 bases and J gave up 3 bases; unmatched junction bases: 13. The DNA for the CDR3 is TGTGCCAGCAGTCCGGGACAGGGTCTGAGGGCGGCTAATGAAAAACTGTTTTTT. Residues: CASSPGQGLRAANEKLFF. Based on the CDR3 plus reference TRBV28 and TRBJ1-4, the full variable domain is DVKVTQSSRYLVKRTGEKVFLECVQDMDHENMFWYRQDPGLGLRLIYFSYDVKMKEKGDIPEGYSVSREKKERFSLILESASTNQTSMYLCASSPGQGLRAANEKLFFGSGTQLSVL.

This sequence joins TRBV18 and TRBJ1-5; 8 bases match TRBD1. The CDR3 contains 13 residues. The germline CDR1 and CDR2 sequences are KGHSH and LQKENI. J was trimmed by 7 bases and V by 5 bases; bases with no gene match: 4. CDR3 sequence (DNA): TGTGCCAGCTCAAGCGGGACAGGCCAGCCCCAGCATTTT. This sequence encodes CASSSGTGQPQHF.

The chain links TRBV29-1 to TRBJ2-2; 9 nucleotides agree with TRBD1. The CDR3 runs to 15 residues. Germline-derived CDR1 and CDR2 are SQVTM and ANQGSEA. The V segment lost 2 bases and the J segment 7 bases; nucleotides outside the gene matches: 8. CDR3 coding DNA: TGCAGCGTTGAATTTGGGACAGGGTGGTTCGGGGAGCTGTTTTTT. Its translation is CSVEFGTGWFGELFF.

The gene calls are TRBV2 and TRBJ1-1; 8 nucleotides align to TRBD1. The germline gives CDR1 SNHLY, CDR2 FYNNEI. The trim removed 0 bases at V and 5 bases at J, leaving 11 bases unmatched. This CDR3 is 17 amino acids long. The CDR3 coding sequence is TGTGCCAGCAGTGAAGCGCTGTCCGTACAGGGGGGTACTGAAGCTTTCTTT. It specifies CASSEALSVQGGTEAFF.

The gene calls are TRBV19 and TRBJ1-2, with unresolved D. This CDR3 contains 12 residues. The V gene lost 3 bases and the J gene lost 7 bases, with 9 bases spanning the gap. Germline V lookup: CDR1 LNHDA, CDR2 SQIVND (reference sequence). The CDR3 loop is CASSIGWSGYTF. The CDR3 region has the DNA TGTGCCAGTAGTATCGGGTGGAGTGGCTACACCTTC.

This rearrangement joins TRBV25-1 to TRBJ2-7; no definite D call. The germline CDR1 and CDR2 sequences are MGHDK and SYGVNS. The CDR3 loop spans 16 amino acids. V lost 4 bases, J lost 0 bases, and 16 bases lay in between. DNA of the CDR3: TGTGCCAGCAGTGCCCCGGTTGTTCACGACTCCTACGAGCAGTACTTC. This gives the protein CASSAPVVHDSYEQYF.

This sequence joins TRBV6-5 and TRBJ1-1, with D perhaps matching TRBD1 (5 bases). The ends were cut back, 6 bases at V and 1 base at J, with 9 bases in the middle. Germline values: CDR1 MNHEY, CDR2 SVGAGI. The CDR3 is made up of 13 amino acids. CDR3 bases: TGTGCCAGCAGCTACACAGGGAACACTGAAGCTTTCTTT. It translates to CASSYTGNTEAFF.

This clone was observed once. V usage is TRBV7-9 and J usage is TRBJ1-6; no firm D call. The CDR3 is 14 amino acids. Germline CDR1 is SEHNR and CDR2 is FQNEAQ (reference sequence). V lost 0 bases and J 10 bases, leaving 10 bases between the germline ends. CDR3 amino acids: CASSLALIYSPLHF. In DNA, the CDR3 is TGTGCCAGCAGCTTAGCCCTAATCTACTCACCCCTCCACTTT.

This chain connects TRBV15 to TRBJ2-5; tentative D call: TRBD2 (6 bases). This CDR3 has 14 amino acids. Between the trimmed V and J ends, which lost 1 base and 4 bases, there was a span of 10 bases. Germline-derived CDR1 and CDR2 are LNHNV and YYDKDF (reference sequence). The CDR3 is CATSRVTSSETQYF. DNA for the CDR3: TGTGCCACCAGCAGAGTCACTAGCTCAGAGACCCAGTACTTC.

This rearrangement joins TRBV30 to TRBJ1-2, with TRBD1 matching over 7 bases. The germline V gene has CDR1 GTSNPN and CDR2 SVGIG (reference sequence). The CDR3 has 14 amino acids. V trimming: 0 bases; J trimming: 4 bases; junction bases outside the gene matches: 5. The CDR3, as DNA: TGTGCCTGGAGTGTAGGGGGGACAGTCTATGGCTACACCTTC. Its protein product is CAWSVGGTVYGYTF.

V gene TRBV4-1 combines with J gene TRBJ1-2; maybe TRBD1 (6 bases). The CDR3 runs 17 residues. The germline V and J ends were trimmed by 0 bases and 4 bases, with 18 bases remaining between them. From germline, CDR1 is MGHRA and CDR2 YSYEKL. Written as DNA, the CDR3 is TGCGCCAGCAGCCAAGAAAGGGGGTTAAAAGATCGCTATGGCTACACCTTC. The encoded protein is CASSQERGLKDRYGYTF.

The chain recombines TRBV7-8 with TRBJ2-5; 9 nucleotides agree with TRBD2. The germline V gene has CDR1 SGHVS and CDR2 FQNEAQ. The CDR3 runs 16 residues. The ends lost 5 bases at V and 5 bases at J; junction bases unmatched: 12. Written as DNA, the CDR3 is TGTGCCAGCAGCCCCCGAGGGCTAGCGGGGACTGAGACCCAGTACTTC. It encodes CASSPRGLAGTETQYF.

The J gene is TRBJ2-7, the V gene TRBV5-4, with 7 bases that match TRBD2. After removal of 0 bases from V and 3 bases from J, the junction contained 9 bases not matched to a gene. The CDR3 length is 16 residues. The germline CDR1 and CDR2 sequences are SGHNT and YYREEE (reference sequence). The CDR3 bases are TGTGCCAGCAGCTTGGATGAGGCGAAGCGGGACTACGAGCAGTACTTC. Translating gives CASSLDEAKRDYEQYF.

This clone has only one observation. This rearrangement joins TRBV19 to TRBJ1-2; the D is unclear. The V gene's germline CDR1 is LNHDA and CDR2 SQIVND (reference sequence). V shed 3 bases and J shed 8 bases, with 16 bases lying between them. The CDR3 runs to 14 residues. This CDR3 reads CASSIEAGQNGYTF. CDR3 nucleotides: TGTGCCAGTAGTATCGAAGCGGGCCAAAACGGCTACACCTTC.

The chain is built from TRBV5-1 and TRBJ1-5; 8 bases are shared with TRBD1. Germline CDR1 and CDR2: SGHRS and YFSETQ. V was pared by 4 bases and J by 3 bases, with 6 bases of the junction left unmatched. The CDR3 covers 15 residues. The CDR3 bases are TGCGCCAGCAGCGTCGCAGGGGGCCTCAATCAGCCCCAGCATTTT. Protein sequence: CASSVAGGLNQPQHF.

This clone showed up just once. The chain employs TRBV25-1 and TRBJ2-2, with D tentatively TRBD2 (5 bases). In germline, CDR1 is MGHDK, CDR2 SYGVNS. The CDR3 is 14 residues long. V was pared by 5 bases and J by 6 bases, with 13 bases between. The chain's CDR3 is CASSSLAPSGELFF. The CDR3 nucleotides read TGTGCCAGCAGTTCCCTAGCTCCATCCGGGGAGCTGTTTTTT. Supplemented by reference TRBV25-1 and TRBJ2-2, the full variable domain reads EADIYQTPRYLVIGTGKKITLECSQTMGHDKMYWYQQDPGMELHLIHYSYGVNSTEKGDLSSESTVSRIRTEHFPLTLESARPSHTSQYLCASSSLAPSGELFFGEGSRLTVL.

This clone was counted once. The rearrangement joins TRBV6-2 or TRBV6-3 to TRBJ1-2, with TRBD1 as a possible D gene (5 bases). Trimming shortened V by 4 bases and J by 8 bases, and 20 bases separated the two germline ends. The length of the CDR3 is 15 residues. Germline V lookup: CDR1 MNHEY, CDR2 SVGEGT. The CDR3 protein is CASSFYLTTGEGYTF. The CDR3 nucleotides read TGTGCCAGCAGTTTCTACCTGACAACGGGGGAAGGCTACACCTTC.

This CDR3 is CASSGSARGAFF. In DNA, the CDR3 is TGTGCCAGCTCGGGATCGGCCAGGGGAGCTTTCTTT. The chain joins TRBV18 to TRBJ1-1; D is possibly TRBD1 (6 bases). This CDR3 is built from 12 residues. CDR1 is KGHSH and CDR2 is LQKENI in the germline V gene. With 6 bases removed from V and 10 bases from J, the gap between germline ends came to 15 bases.

Note on this clone: This sample includes further DNA sequences coding for the same CDR3. The V and J genes are TRBV29-1 and TRBJ2-5, with D unclear. The germline gives CDR1 SQVTM, CDR2 ANQGSEA. The length of the CDR3 is 12 residues. Trimming stripped 6 bases from V and 2 bases from J, with 10 bases between. CDR3 amino acids: CSVVSGQETQYF. In nucleotides, the CDR3 is TGCAGCGTCGTATCGGGTCAAGAGACCCAGTACTTC.

This rearrangement joins TRBV28 to TRBJ2-5, with TRBD1 identical over 12 bases. Germline CDR1 and CDR2: MDHEN and SYDVKM. V was pared by 5 bases and J by 5 bases, with 3 bases of the junction left unmatched. This CDR3 has 14 residues. CDR3 in DNA: TGTGCCAGCAGTGGGGACAGGGGGCGGGAGACCCAGTACTTC. It encodes CASSGDRGRETQYF.

The chain is built from TRBV15 and TRBJ1-3, with D possibly TRBD1 on 6 matching bases. Germline loops: CDR1 LNHNV, CDR2 YYDKDF (reference sequence). The V gene lost 3 bases and the J gene lost 1 base, with 10 bases spanning the gap. The CDR3 totals 15 residues. The CDR3 region has the DNA TGTGCCACCAGCAGGGGGACATCATCTGGAAACACCATATATTTT. Residues: CATSRGTSSGNTIYF.